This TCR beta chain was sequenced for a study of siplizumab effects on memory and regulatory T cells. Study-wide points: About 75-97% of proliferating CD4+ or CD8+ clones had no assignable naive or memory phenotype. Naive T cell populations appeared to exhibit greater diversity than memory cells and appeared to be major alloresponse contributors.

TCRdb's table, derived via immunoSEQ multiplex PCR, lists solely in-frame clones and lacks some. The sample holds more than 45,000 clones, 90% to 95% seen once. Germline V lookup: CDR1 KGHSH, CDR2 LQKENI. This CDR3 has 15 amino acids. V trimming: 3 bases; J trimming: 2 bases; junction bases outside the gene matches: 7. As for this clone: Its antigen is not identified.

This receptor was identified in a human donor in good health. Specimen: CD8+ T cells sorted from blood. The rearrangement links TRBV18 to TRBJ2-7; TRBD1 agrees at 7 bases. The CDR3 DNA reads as TGTGCCAGCTCACCTACCGGGACAGAAGCCTACGAGCAGTACTTC. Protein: CASSPTGTEAYEQYF.